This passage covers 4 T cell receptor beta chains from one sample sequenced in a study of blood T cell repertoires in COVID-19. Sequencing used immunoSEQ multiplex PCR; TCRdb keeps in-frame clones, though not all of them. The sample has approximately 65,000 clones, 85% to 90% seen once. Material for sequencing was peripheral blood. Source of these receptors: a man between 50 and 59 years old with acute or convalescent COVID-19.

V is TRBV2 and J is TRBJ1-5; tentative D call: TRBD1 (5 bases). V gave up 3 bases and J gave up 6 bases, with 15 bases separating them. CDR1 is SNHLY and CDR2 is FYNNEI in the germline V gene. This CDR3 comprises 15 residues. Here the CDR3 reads CASSEDQGGGQPQHF. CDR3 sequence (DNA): TGTGCCAGCAGTGAGGACCAGGGAGGAGGTCAGCCCCAGCATTTT.

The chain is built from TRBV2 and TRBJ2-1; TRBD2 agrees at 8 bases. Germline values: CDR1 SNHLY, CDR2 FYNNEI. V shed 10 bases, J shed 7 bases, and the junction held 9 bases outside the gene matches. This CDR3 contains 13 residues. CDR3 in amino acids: CAITSGDFNEQFF. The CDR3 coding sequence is TGTGCCATTACTAGCGGAGACTTTAATGAGCAGTTCTTC.

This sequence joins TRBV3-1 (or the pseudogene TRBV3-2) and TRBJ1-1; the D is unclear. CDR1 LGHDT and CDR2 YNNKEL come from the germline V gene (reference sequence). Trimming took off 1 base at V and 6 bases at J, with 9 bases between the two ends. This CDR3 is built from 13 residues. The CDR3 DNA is TGTGCCAGCAGCCAAGGGACTCACTCTGAAGCTTTCTTT. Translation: CASSQGTHSEAFF.

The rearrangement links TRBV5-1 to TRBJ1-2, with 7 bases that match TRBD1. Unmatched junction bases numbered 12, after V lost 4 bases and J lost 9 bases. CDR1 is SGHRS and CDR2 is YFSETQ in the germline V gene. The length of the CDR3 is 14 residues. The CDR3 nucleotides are TGCGCCAGCAGCCCGGGACGGGACAGTTCACGCTACACCTTC. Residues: CASSPGRDSSRYTF.